Following are 27 T cell receptor beta chains from one sample sequenced in a study of T cells in Graves' hyperthyroidism and ophthalmopathy. Amplified regions were TCR beta CDR3 sequences from RNA transcripts. HTBI primers were the set used in a first-round RT-PCR of the TCR CDR3. One entry per CDR3 protein, called by TCRdb with MiXCR from the multiplex PCR reads. The sample yields about 590,000 distinct CDR3 sequences, about a sixth seen once. What was sequenced was blood. The receptors shown here come from a woman aged 25 to 45 with Graves' hyperthyroidism.

This clonotype occurred many times. The chain couples TRBV7-2 to TRBJ1-2, with D possibly being TRBD1 (5 bases). The CDR3 contains 13 residues. Trimming removed 5 bases from V and 4 bases from J, with 11 bases in between. Germline lookup yields CDR1 SGHTA and CDR2 FQGNSA. The CDR3 DNA reads as TGTGCCAGCAGCGGGGGGACGGTCTATGGCTACACCTTC. As protein: CASSGGTVYGYTF.

This clonotype was seen only a few times. V is TRBV2 and J is TRBJ2-4; maybe TRBD2 (5 bases). V lost 3 bases, J lost 0 bases, and 12 bases lay in between. This CDR3 is 16 amino acids long. Germline CDR1 reads SNHLY; CDR2 reads FYNNEI. CDR3 sequence: CASSERVSKAKNIQYF. The DNA for the CDR3 is TGTGCCAGCAGTGAGCGGGTCTCGAAAGCCAAAAACATTCAGTACTTC.

This clonotype has a handful of counts. The J gene is TRBJ2-1, the V gene TRBV10-2; 11 bases agree with TRBD1. V trimming: 8 bases; J trimming: 9 bases; junction bases outside the gene matches: 9. From germline, CDR1 is WSHSY and CDR2 SAAADI. This CDR3 region has 14 residues. The CDR3 region has the DNA TGCGCCAGCTCCCGAACCGGGACAGGGGGTGAGCAGTTCTTC. This gives the protein CASSRTGTGGEQFF.

This clonotype appeared a few times. This chain uses TRBV27 with TRBJ2-1; D not certain. Trimming took 3 bases from V and 3 from J, leaving 15 bases between them. Per the germline V gene, CDR1 is MNHEY and CDR2 is SMNVEV (reference sequence). This CDR3 region has 16 residues. DNA for the CDR3: TGTGCCAGCAGTTTTTCTGGAGACGGGTACTACAATGAGCAGTTCTTC. Translating it yields CASSFSGDGYYNEQFF.

This clonotype was recorded at least ten times. V usage is TRBV20-1 and J usage is TRBJ2-1; the match to TRBD2 covers 7 bases. V trimming: 4 bases; J trimming: 7 bases; junction bases outside the gene matches: 7. The CDR3 runs to 13 residues. Germline loops: CDR1 DFQATT, CDR2 SNEGSKA (reference sequence). The CDR3 loop is CSATREPGNEQFF. CDR3 nucleotides: TGCAGTGCTACGCGGGAGCCGGGGAATGAGCAGTTCTTC.

This sequence joins TRBV27 and TRBJ2-7; a possible D gene is TRBD1 (6 bases). Germline V gene sequence: CDR1 MNHEY, CDR2 SMNVEV (reference sequence). V was cut by 0 bases and J by 2 bases, with 11 bases left in between. The CDR3 has 15 amino acids. CDR3 bases: TGTGCCAGCAGTTTATCTGGACAGCCCCCCTACGAGCAGTACTTC. Translation: CASSLSGQPPYEQYF.

The chain couples TRBV7-3 to TRBJ2-3; 7 bases match TRBD2. CDR3 length: 15 amino acids. Germline trimming cut 5 bases from V and 4 bases from J; bases unmatched to any gene: 9. The germline gives CDR1 SGHTA, CDR2 FQGTGA. This CDR3 reads CASSPVGGRADTQYF. The CDR3 nucleotides read TGTGCCAGCAGCCCCGTTGGAGGGAGGGCAGATACGCAGTATTTT.

This clonotype has just a few counts. This may be a read error: a much more frequent sequence differs by one nucleotide. The rearrangement joins TRBV12-3 or TRBV12-4 to TRBJ1-5; TRBD1 matches 8 bases. The CDR3 totals 14 residues. CDR3 in amino acids: CASSLTDREQPRHF. The DNA for the CDR3 is TGTGCCAGCAGTCTAACGGACAGGGAACAGCCCCGGCATTTT.

There are many counts of this clonotype. The rearrangement links TRBV15 to TRBJ2-1, with 8 bases lining up with TRBD2. CDR1 is LNHNV, CDR2 YYDKDF, per germline (reference sequence). V shed 0 bases and J 7 bases; nucleotides not matched to a gene: 5. The CDR3 extends over 15 amino acids. In DNA form, the CDR3 reads TGTGCCACCAGCAGAGATCGGGGGGGGGGTAATGAGCAGTTCTTC. This sequence encodes CATSRDRGGGNEQFF.

This clonotype was seen only a few times. CDR3 nucleotides: TGTGCCAGCAGTTCGTCCCGGGACAGGTTCAAACTGTTTTTT. Translation: CASSSSRDRFKLFF. The V and J genes are TRBV27 and TRBJ1-4; TRBD1 matches at 8 bases. The CDR3 runs to 14 residues. The junction had 9 bases not matched to a gene; V was cut back by 4 bases and J by 11 bases. Germline V lookup: CDR1 MNHEY, CDR2 SMNVEV (reference sequence).

This clonotype occurred many times. The chain joins TRBV20-1 to TRBJ2-7; D might be TRBD2 (5 bases). The CDR3 is 16 residues long. V lost 1 base and J lost 3, with 19 bases in between. Germline CDR1 DFQATT, CDR2 SNEGSKA (reference sequence). As DNA, the CDR3 is TGCAGTGCTAGAGGGAGGACGGGGAAGGGAAACTACGAGCAGTACTTC. Residues: CSARGRTGKGNYEQYF.

A few counts support this clonotype. One junction end does not reproduce the germline sequence, and a read error may be involved. The chain is built from TRBV7-7 and TRBJ2-2, with 7 positions matching TRBD1. This CDR3 is 15 amino acids long. Looked up from germline, CDR1 is SSHAT and CDR2 is FNYEAQ (reference sequence). CDR3 nucleotide sequence: TGTGCTAGCAGCTTAGCGTCGGGACAGCCCGGGGAGCTGTTTTTT. Translating it yields CASSLASGQPGELFF.

In its sample, this clonotype was seen a few times. The chain links TRBV7-2 to TRBJ1-1, with D unresolved. V gave up 2 bases and J gave up 4 bases, with 5 bases separating them. Looked up from germline, CDR1 is SGHTA and CDR2 is FQGNSA. The CDR3 is made up of 12 amino acids. In nucleotides, the CDR3 is TGTGCCAGCAGCTTACAACCCACTGAAGCTTTCTTT. Protein product: CASSLQPTEAFF.

This clonotype occurred many times. The V call is TRBV11-2, the J call TRBJ2-1; possibly TRBD2 for D (6 bases). The CDR3 totals 14 residues. V lost 5 bases, J lost 6 bases, and 14 bases lay in between. Germline values: CDR1 SGHAT, CDR2 FQNNGV. The CDR3 protein is CASSPPGLPNEQFF. The CDR3, as DNA: TGTGCCAGCAGCCCCCCGGGACTCCCCAATGAGCAGTTCTTC. The whole variable domain, remainder taken from reference TRBV11-2 and TRBJ2-1, is EAGVAQSPRYKIIEKRQSVAFWCNPISGHATLYWYQQILGQGPKLLIQFQNNGVVDDSQLPKDRFSAERLKGVDSTLKIQPAKLEDSAVYLCASSPPGLPNEQFFGPGTRLTVL.

This rearrangement joins TRBV24-1 to TRBJ2-5, with D possibly matching TRBD2 (5 bases). The CDR3 covers 13 residues. Per germline, CDR1 KGHDR and CDR2 SFDVKD. V dropped 8 bases and J dropped 5 bases, with 14 bases sitting between them. The CDR3: CATIITSDETQYF. The CDR3 DNA is TGTGCCACCATAATCACTAGTGATGAGACCCAGTACTTC.

This clonotype came up many times. This chain links TRBV6-2 or TRBV6-3 with TRBJ2-2, with TRBD2 matching over 9 bases. The germline CDR1 and CDR2 sequences are MNHEY and SVGEGT. V was clipped by 3 bases and J by 4 bases; unmatched bases: 0. This CDR3 is built from 14 residues. The CDR3 region has the DNA TGTGCCAGCAGTTATAGCGGGAGCACCGGGGAGCTGTTTTTT. This translates into CASSYSGSTGELFF.

The chain joins TRBV28 to TRBJ2-3, with 10 nucleotides matching TRBD1. Unmatched junction bases numbered 5, after V lost 6 bases and J lost 5 bases. The CDR3 has 14 amino acids. Germline lookup yields CDR1 MDHEN and CDR2 SYDVKM. As DNA, the CDR3 is TGTGCCAGCAGAGAGGGGACAGGGGAAGATACGCAGTATTTT. This gives the protein CASREGTGEDTQYF.

The gene calls are TRBV13 and TRBJ1-2; D might be TRBD1 (5 bases). The V end was cut by 4 bases, the J end by 2 bases, with 11 bases between. The CDR3 is 14 residues long. Germline-derived CDR1 and CDR2 are PRHDT and FYEKMQ (reference sequence). The CDR3: CASSSGRANYGYTF. DNA for the CDR3: TGTGCCAGCAGCTCGGGCAGGGCCAACTATGGCTACACCTTC.

This clonotype was seen only a few times. This sequence joins TRBV3-1 and TRBJ2-2, with 9 bases lining up with TRBD2. Germline lookup yields CDR1 LGHDT and CDR2 YNNKEL (reference sequence). Trimming took 1 base from V and 5 from J; bases not matched to a gene: 8. There are 17 residues in the CDR3. CDR3 in DNA: TGTGCCAGCAGCCAAGCGCTAGCGGGGACGGGGACCGGGGAGCTGTTTTTT. Translating gives CASSQALAGTGTGELFF.

In its sample, this clonotype was seen many times. This chain uses TRBV27 with TRBJ2-1; no firm D call. Looked up from germline, CDR1 is MNHEY and CDR2 is SMNVEV (reference sequence). The CDR3 spans 14 residues. V lost 1 base, J lost 10 bases, and 14 bases lay in between. Here the CDR3 reads CASSLYVGGNEQFF. The CDR3, as DNA: TGTGCCAGCAGTTTATACGTTGGCGGAAACGAGCAGTTCTTC.

This clonotype has a count of ten or more. The V gene is TRBV20-1, the J gene TRBJ2-1; 14 bases agree with TRBD2. Germline lookup yields CDR1 DFQATT and CDR2 SNEGSKA (reference sequence). This CDR3 has 20 amino acids. Unmatched junction bases numbered 10, after V lost 0 bases and J lost 0 bases. The CDR3 region is CSARDWGGLAGGRSYNEQFF. The CDR3 nucleotides are TGCAGTGCTAGAGATTGGGGAGGACTAGCGGGAGGACGCTCCTACAATGAGCAGTTCTTC.

This clonotype has at least ten counts. The chain combines TRBV28 with TRBJ2-1; 10 bases line up with TRBD1. V dropped 10 bases and J dropped 10; count of bases not matched to a gene: 13. Germline assignment: CDR1 MDHEN and CDR2 SYDVKM. The CDR3 runs to 14 residues. CDR3 sequence: CAISPGTGVGEQFF. The DNA of the CDR3 is TGTGCCATTTCTCCGGGGACAGGGGTCGGCGAGCAGTTCTTC.

The chain links TRBV4-1 to TRBJ1-3; unclear D gene. Germline V CDR1 and CDR2: MGHRA, YSYEKL. Trimming left V 1 base short and J 0 bases short, with 7 bases between. The length of the CDR3 is 15 residues. CDR3 coding DNA: TGCGCCAGCAGCCAAGGTGAATACTCTGGAAACACCATATATTTT. It codes for CASSQGEYSGNTIYF.

The rearrangement uses TRBV4-1 and TRBJ2-1; TRBD2 matches 10 bases. The closer fit of TRBJ2-7 to the DNA end suggests the J call may be wrong. From germline, CDR1 is MGHRA and CDR2 YSYEKL. The CDR3 covers 13 residues. CDR3 protein: CASSEREGNEQYF. The CDR3 nucleotides are TGCGCCAGCAGCGAGCGGGAGGGCAATGAGCAGTACTTC.

This clonotype has at least ten counts. The V call is TRBV2, the J call TRBJ2-7, with 10 bases identical to TRBD1. J gave up 4 bases and V 6 bases, and 9 bases lay outside the gene matches. The CDR3 runs to 15 residues. The V gene's germline CDR1 is SNHLY and CDR2 FYNNEI. For the CDR3, the DNA is TGTGCCAGCAGCGTGCCGGGACAGGGGAGTTACGAGCAGTACTTC. Protein sequence: CASSVPGQGSYEQYF.

In its sample, this clonotype was seen a few times. The rearrangement uses TRBV29-1 and TRBJ1-1; weak D call: TRBD1 (6 bases). Germline V gene lookup returns CDR1 SQVTM and CDR2 ANQGSEA. The V end lost 8 bases, the J end lost 3 bases, and 16 bases lay between the germline ends. The CDR3 length is 13 residues. CDR3 sequence: CSSQTGEYTEAFF. The CDR3 DNA reads as TGCAGCTCGCAGACAGGAGAATACACTGAAGCTTTCTTT.

The chain uses TRBV7-3 and TRBJ2-1, with D perhaps given as TRBD1 or TRBD2 (5 bases each). The CDR3 has 18 residues. Germline CDR1 is SGHTA and CDR2 is FQGTGA. The V gene lost 2 bases and the J gene lost 7 bases, with 24 bases spanning the gap. CDR3 sequence reads: CASSLDPIGTVSGNEQFF. CDR3 sequence (DNA): TGTGCCAGCAGCTTAGACCCCATTGGGACCGTTTCGGGAAATGAGCAGTTCTTC. The full variable domain, completed using reference TRBV7-3 and TRBJ2-1, is GAGVSQTPSNKVTEKGKYVELRCDPISGHTALYWYRQSLGQGPEFLIYFQGTGAADDSGLPNDRFFAVRPEGSVSTLKIQRTERGDSAVYLCASSLDPIGTVSGNEQFFGPGTRLTVL.